The source of this T cell receptor beta chain is a study of spatial heterogeneity in lung cancer. CDR3 size: 12 residues. In germline, CDR1 is SEHNR, CDR2 FQNEAQ (reference sequence). V lost 5 bases, J lost 4 bases, and 9 bases lay in between. A distinct unique molecular identifier was carried by each TCR cDNA molecule. TCRdb analysed the 5' RACE reads with MiXCR anew, one entry per CDR3 protein. The sample lists under 2,000 distinct CDR3 sequences; about 8.3% were seen once. Sample share makes this clonotype medium-sized. This beta chain is off target for a library built for alpha chains, so its abundance means little. The time point is: sample taken at primary tumor resection. Whole RNA obtained from tumor, nontumor lung or frozen PBMC underwent sequencing without sorting.

Specimen: normal lung tissue next to the tumor, collected at surgery. The genes are TRBV7-9 and TRBJ2-7; D ambiguous. The origin of this receptor is a male donor with early-stage non-small cell lung cancer. In DNA, the CDR3 is TGTGCCAGCAGCCCTACAGTTTACGAGCAGTACTTC. This translates into CASSPTVYEQYF.